This T cell receptor beta chain is from a study of blood T cell repertoires in COVID-19. The overall study: COVID-19 samples from acute and convalescent phases originated in the United States, Italy and Spain.

Per the original data handling: The authors estimated nucleated cell counts from reference gene primer amplification. Assay: immunoSEQ multiplex PCR; the TCRdb copy retains only in-frame clones and omits some. The V and J calls and clone size were taken over from that table, and D and trimming were inferred from the DNA. The sample holds about 34,000 clones, 81% seen once. CDR1 is ENHRY, CDR2 SYGVKD, per germline. Deletions cut 4 bases from V and 8 bases from J, with 11 bases between. The CDR3 totals 13 residues. Sequenced material: peripheral blood. This rearrangement joins TRBV10-3 to TRBJ1-4, with a weak D call TRBD1 (5 bases). This clonotype originated in a man between 65 and 85 years old with COVID-19, enrolled during active disease. The CDR3 loop reads CAISVGGNEKLFF. The CDR3 DNA is TGTGCCATCAGTGTTGGGGGGAACGAAAAACTGTTTTTT.